This T cell receptor (beta chain) is from a study of long-term antiretroviral therapy in people with HIV. Study-wide findings and caveats: Versus controls, repertoires in people with HIV had narrower CDR3 length ranges. After ART, diversity increased yet remained lower than transplant donor controls.

The assay used was immunoSEQ (version v3.0), run at survey level. Sequencing targeted roughly 40,000-55,000 T-cell genomes per sample. The assay was immunoSEQ multiplex PCR, and TCRdb's table has in-frame clones only and misses some. The data show around 34,000 clones, around 74% seen once. The CDR3 has 15 residues. Germline lookup yields CDR1 SGHTS and CDR2 YDEGEE. V shed 0 bases and J shed 4 bases, with 11 bases lying between them. To note about this clone: Its antigen remains unknown.

This TCR came from a man aged 50 or older with HIV. The sequencing used unsorted PBMCs, collected 3 years after starting antiretroviral therapy. The rearrangement uses TRBV5-8 and TRBJ2-1; maybe TRBD1 (5 bases). The CDR3 protein is CASSLEIGQYNEQFF. The CDR3 DNA sequence: TGTGCCAGCAGCTTGGAGATAGGACAATACAATGAGCAGTTCTTC. The full variable domain, with the rest looked up from reference TRBV5-8 and TRBJ2-1, is EAGVTQSPTHLIKTRGQQATLRCSPISGHTSVYWYQQALGLGLQFLLWYDEGEERNRGNFPPRFSGRQFPNYSSELNVNALELEDSALYLCASSLEIGQYNEQFFGPGTRLTVL.